One TCR beta chain is described in this entry. This sample includes further DNA sequences coding for the same CDR3. This entry belongs to a study of shared clonotypes between healthy human individuals. Study-wide background: Participating donors consisted of two women and a few men aged 18 to 49.

Only CD45RO-negative cells positively selected for CCR7 counted as naive CD8 cells, so terminally differentiated effector memory CD45RA+ cells were excluded. Looked up from germline, CDR1 is SGHRS and CDR2 is YFSETQ. Germline trimming cut 4 bases from V and 4 bases from J; bases unmatched to any gene: 6. The CDR3 extends over 14 amino acids. Generated by immunoSEQ multiplex PCR, the TCRdb table keeps only in-frame clones and is missing some. The table has about 2.1 million clones, around 93% seen once; the top ten hold over 1.5%. Material: naive CD8+ T cells from PBMCs. This TCR derives from a young man in good health. Some clones in this sample may be carry-over from other donors' samples. J is TRBJ2-7 and V is TRBV5-1, with 9 bases lining up with TRBD1. The CDR3 reads CASSAGTGSYEQYF. The CDR3 coding sequence is TGCGCCAGCAGCGCCGGGACAGGGAGTTACGAGCAGTACTTC.